Sequencing of this T cell receptor (beta chain) was carried out in a study of blood T cell repertoires in COVID-19. Study overall: COVID-19 samples, acute and convalescent, were from the United States, Italy and Spain. Sources were T cells, B-cell-depleted T cells, or PBMCs; the material itself was cDNA or gDNA.

Authors' processing steps: Amplification of reference gene primers provided the estimated nucleated cell counts. Only in-frame clones appear in the TCRdb table, and some are missing; sequencing was by immunoSEQ multiplex PCR. The V and J calls and clone size come from that table; D and trimming were worked out from the DNA. The table shows around 130,000 clones, with roughly 80% occurring only once. There are 16 residues in the CDR3. Between the trimmed V and J ends, which lost 7 bases and 0 bases, there was a span of 17 bases. CDR1 is SEHNR and CDR2 is FQNEAQ in the germline V gene (reference sequence).

What was sequenced was peripheral blood. V and J are TRBV7-9 and TRBJ2-3, with D maybe TRBD2 (6 bases). This sequence was found in a woman at least 80 years old with acute or convalescent COVID-19. CDR3 loop: CASIAGITTSTDTQYF. CDR3 in DNA: TGTGCCAGCATCGCGGGGATTACCACTAGCACAGATACGCAGTATTTT.